The 5 T cell receptor beta chains listed next were all sequenced from one sample in a study of T cell repertoires in cytomegalovirus infection. TCRdb redid the calling of the reads with MiXCR, one entry per CDR3 protein. The table shows approximately 97,000 distinct CDR3 sequences, with about 15% occurring only once. Sequenced sample: PBMCs. All receptors come from a human donor in good health (CMV status not recorded). Some clones in this sample may be carry-over from other donors' samples.

The V gene is TRBV20-1, the J gene TRBJ2-3, with D uncertain. The CDR3 contains 11 residues. CDR1 and CDR2 (germline): DFQATT, SNEGSKA (reference sequence). V lost 6 bases, J lost 3 bases, and 7 bases lay in between. In DNA, the CDR3 is TGCAGTGCAGATAAAACAGATACGCAGTATTTT. Amino acids: CSADKTDTQYF.

As for this clonotype: One base away lies a much larger clone, so this may be a sequencing read error. V gene TRBV7-2 combines with J gene TRBJ1-4; no firm D call. Germline V gene sequence: CDR1 SGHTA, CDR2 FQGNSA. V gave up 6 bases and J gave up 7 bases, with 21 bases separating them. This CDR3 region has 16 residues. The CDR3 is CASSFSPVREAEKLFF. CDR3 bases: TGTGCCAGCAGTTTTTCTCCGGTACGCGAGGCTGAAAAACTGTTTTTT.

The CDR3 DNA is TGCAGCGTTGACACCACTAGCGATAACACCGGGGAGCTGTTTTTT. This translates into CSVDTTSDNTGELFF. V usage is TRBV29-1 and J usage is TRBJ2-2, with 7 bases identical to TRBD2. There are 15 residues in the CDR3. Looked up from germline, CDR1 is SQVTM and CDR2 is ANQGSEA. The trim removed 3 bases at V and 2 bases at J, leaving 6 bases unmatched.

The chain employs TRBV12-3 or TRBV12-4 and TRBJ2-1; 14 bases line up with TRBD2. There are 18 residues in the CDR3. J was trimmed by 0 bases and V by 6 bases; bases with no gene match: 7. The CDR3, as DNA: TGTGCCAGCAGCCTGGGACTAGCGGGGGATATCTCCTACAATGAGCAGTTCTTC. Amino acids: CASSLGLAGDISYNEQFF.

This clonotype showed up many times. The genes are TRBV7-9 and TRBJ2-5; the D gene is possibly TRBD2 (6 bases). V was trimmed by 3 bases and J by 4 bases, leaving 18 bases between them. The CDR3 loop spans 16 amino acids. Germline-derived CDR1 and CDR2 are SEHNR and FQNEAQ (reference sequence). In nucleotides, the CDR3 is TGTGCCAGCAGCTTCCGCCCGGGACTGCACGGAGAGACCCAGTACTTC. This codes for CASSFRPGLHGETQYF.